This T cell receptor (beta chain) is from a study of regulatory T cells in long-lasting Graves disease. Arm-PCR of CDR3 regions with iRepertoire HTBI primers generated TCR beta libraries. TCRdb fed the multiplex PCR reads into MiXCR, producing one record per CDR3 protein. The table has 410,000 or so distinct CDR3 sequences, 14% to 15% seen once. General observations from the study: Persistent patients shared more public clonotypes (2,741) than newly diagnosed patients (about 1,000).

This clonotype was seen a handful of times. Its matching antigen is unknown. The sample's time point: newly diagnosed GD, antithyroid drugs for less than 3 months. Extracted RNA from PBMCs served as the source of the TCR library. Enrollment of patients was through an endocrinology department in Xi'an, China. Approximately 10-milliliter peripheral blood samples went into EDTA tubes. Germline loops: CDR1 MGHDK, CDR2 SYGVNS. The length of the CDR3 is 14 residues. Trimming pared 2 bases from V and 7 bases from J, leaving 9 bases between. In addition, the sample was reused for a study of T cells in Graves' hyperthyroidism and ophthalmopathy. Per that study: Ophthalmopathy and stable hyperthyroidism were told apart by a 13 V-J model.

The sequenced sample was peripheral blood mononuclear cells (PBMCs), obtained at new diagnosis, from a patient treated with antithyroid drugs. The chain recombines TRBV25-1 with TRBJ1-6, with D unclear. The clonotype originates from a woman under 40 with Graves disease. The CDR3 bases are TGTGCCAGCAGTGAACTGACAACGAATTCACCCCTCCACTTT. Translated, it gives CASSELTTNSPLHF.